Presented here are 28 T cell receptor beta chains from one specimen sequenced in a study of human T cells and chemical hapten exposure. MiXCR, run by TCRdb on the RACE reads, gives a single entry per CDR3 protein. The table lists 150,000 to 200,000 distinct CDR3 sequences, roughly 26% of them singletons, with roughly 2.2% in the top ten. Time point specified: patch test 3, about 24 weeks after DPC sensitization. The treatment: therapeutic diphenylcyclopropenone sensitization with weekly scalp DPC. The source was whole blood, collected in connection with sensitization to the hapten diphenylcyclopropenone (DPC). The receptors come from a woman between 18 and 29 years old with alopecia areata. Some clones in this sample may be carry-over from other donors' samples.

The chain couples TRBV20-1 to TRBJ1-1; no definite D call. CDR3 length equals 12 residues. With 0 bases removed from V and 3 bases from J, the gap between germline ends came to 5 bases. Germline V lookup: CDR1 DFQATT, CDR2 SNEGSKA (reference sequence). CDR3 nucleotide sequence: TGCAGTGCTAGAGATCGGTACACTGAAGCTTTCTTT. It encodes CSARDRYTEAFF.

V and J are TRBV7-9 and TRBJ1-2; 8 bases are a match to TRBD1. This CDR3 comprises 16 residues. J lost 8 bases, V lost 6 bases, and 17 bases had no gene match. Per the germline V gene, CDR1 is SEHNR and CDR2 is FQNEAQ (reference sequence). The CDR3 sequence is CASSPGQEHFSGGYTF. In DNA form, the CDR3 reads TGTGCCAGCAGTCCGGGACAGGAGCATTTTTCAGGGGGCTACACCTTC.

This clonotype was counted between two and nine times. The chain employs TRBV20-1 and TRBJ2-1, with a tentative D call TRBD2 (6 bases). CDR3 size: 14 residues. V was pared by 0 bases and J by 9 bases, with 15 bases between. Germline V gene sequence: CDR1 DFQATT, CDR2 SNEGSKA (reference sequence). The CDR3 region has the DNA TGCAGTGCTAGAGATCCTAGCGTAGCACTTGAGCAGTTCTTC. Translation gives CSARDPSVALEQFF.

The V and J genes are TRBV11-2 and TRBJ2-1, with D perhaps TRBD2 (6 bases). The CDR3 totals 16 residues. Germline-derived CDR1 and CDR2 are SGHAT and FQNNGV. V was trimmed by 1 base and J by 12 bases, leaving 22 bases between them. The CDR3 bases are TGTGCCAGCAGCTTAGTTCGCGGGGTCGTGGGAGGTAGGCAGTTCTTC. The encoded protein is CASSLVRGVVGGRQFF.

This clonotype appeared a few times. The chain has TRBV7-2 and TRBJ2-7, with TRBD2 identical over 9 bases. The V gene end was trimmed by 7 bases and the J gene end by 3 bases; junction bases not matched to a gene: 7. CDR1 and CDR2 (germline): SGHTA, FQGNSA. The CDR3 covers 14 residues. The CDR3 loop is CASTPLAGSYEQYF. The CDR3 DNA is TGTGCCAGCACCCCTCTAGCGGGGAGCTACGAGCAGTACTTC.

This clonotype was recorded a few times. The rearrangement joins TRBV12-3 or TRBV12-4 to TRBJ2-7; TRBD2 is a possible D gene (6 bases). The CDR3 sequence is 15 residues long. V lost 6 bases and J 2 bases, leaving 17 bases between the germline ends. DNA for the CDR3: TGTGCCAGCAGCCCCCAGGGAGGCGAGGCCTACGAGCAGTACTTC. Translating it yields CASSPQGGEAYEQYF.

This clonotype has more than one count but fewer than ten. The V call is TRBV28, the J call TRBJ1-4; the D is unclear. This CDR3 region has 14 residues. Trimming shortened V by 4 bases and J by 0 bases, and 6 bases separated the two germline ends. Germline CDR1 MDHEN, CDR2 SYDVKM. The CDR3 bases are TGTGCCAGCAGTTCGGCTCCAACTAATGAAAAACTGTTTTTT. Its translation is CASSSAPTNEKLFF. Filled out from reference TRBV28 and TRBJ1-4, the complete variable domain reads DVKVTQSSRYLVKRTGEKVFLECVQDMDHENMFWYRQDPGLGLRLIYFSYDVKMKEKGDIPEGYSVSREKKERFSLILESASTNQTSMYLCASSSAPTNEKLFFGSGTQLSVL.

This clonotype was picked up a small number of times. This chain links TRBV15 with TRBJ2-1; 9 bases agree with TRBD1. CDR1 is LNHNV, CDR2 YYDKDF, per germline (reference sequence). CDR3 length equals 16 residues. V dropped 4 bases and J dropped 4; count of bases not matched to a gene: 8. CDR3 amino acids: CATSTAGTGNYNEQFF. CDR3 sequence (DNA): TGTGCCACCAGCACCGCCGGGACAGGGAATTACAATGAGCAGTTCTTC.

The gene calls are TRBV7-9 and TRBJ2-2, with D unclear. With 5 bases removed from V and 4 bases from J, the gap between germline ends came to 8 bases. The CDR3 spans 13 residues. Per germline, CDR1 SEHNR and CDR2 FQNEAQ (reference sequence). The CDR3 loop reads CASSHPTTGELFF. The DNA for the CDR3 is TGTGCCAGCAGCCATCCTACCACCGGGGAGCTGTTTTTT.

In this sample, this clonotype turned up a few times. The CDR3 is CSVYSGVNTGELFF. The CDR3 DNA is TGCAGCGTATATTCAGGGGTGAACACCGGGGAGCTGTTTTTT. V is TRBV29-1 and J is TRBJ2-2; TRBD1 is a possible D gene (6 bases). The V gene's germline CDR1 is SQVTM and CDR2 ANQGSEA. The CDR3 runs 14 residues. V lost 6 bases and J lost 1, with 12 bases in between.

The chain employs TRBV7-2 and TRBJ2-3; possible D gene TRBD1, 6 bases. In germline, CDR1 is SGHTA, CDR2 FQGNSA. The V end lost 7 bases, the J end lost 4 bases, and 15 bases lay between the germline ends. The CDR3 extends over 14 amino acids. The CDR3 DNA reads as TGTGCCAGCACCCAGGGGCGGCGGGCAGATACGCAGTATTTT. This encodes CASTQGRRADTQYF. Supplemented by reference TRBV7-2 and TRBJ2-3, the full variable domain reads GAGVSQSPSNKVTEKGKDVELRCDPISGHTALYWYRQSLGQGLEFLIYFQGNSAPDKSGLPSDRFSAERTGGSVSTLTIQRTQQEDSAVYLCASTQGRRADTQYFGPGTRLTVL.

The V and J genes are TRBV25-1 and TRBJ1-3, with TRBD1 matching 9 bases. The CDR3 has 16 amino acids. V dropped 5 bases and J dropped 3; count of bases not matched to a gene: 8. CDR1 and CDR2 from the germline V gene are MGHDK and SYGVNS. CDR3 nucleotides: TGTGCCAGCAGTAAACCGGGACAGGGCTTTGGAAACACCATATATTTT. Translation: CASSKPGQGFGNTIYF.

In DNA, the CDR3 is TGTGCCAGCGGGGACAGGGGGGAGACCCAGTACTTC. Encoded protein: CASGDRGETQYF. The chain joins TRBV27 to TRBJ2-5; 11 nucleotides match TRBD1. The ends lost 8 bases at V and 5 bases at J; junction bases unmatched: 1. Germline V gene sequence: CDR1 MNHEY, CDR2 SMNVEV (reference sequence). The CDR3 is 12 amino acids.

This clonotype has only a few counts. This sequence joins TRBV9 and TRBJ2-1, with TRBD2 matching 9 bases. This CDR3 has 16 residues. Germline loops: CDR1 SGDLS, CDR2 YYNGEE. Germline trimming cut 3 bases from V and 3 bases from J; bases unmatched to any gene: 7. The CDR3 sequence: CASSDSGRGGYNEQFF. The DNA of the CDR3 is TGTGCCAGCAGCGATAGCGGGAGAGGGGGCTACAATGAGCAGTTCTTC.

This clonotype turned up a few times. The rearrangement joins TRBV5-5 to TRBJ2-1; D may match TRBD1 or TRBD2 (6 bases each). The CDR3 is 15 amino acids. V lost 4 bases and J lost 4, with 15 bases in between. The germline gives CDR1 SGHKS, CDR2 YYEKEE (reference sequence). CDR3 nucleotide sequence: TGTGCCAGCAGCCAGAATCGGGGGCTTTACAATGAGCAGTTCTTC. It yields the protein CASSQNRGLYNEQFF. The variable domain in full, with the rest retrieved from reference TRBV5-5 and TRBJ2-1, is DAGVTQSPTHLIKTRGQQVTLRCSPISGHKSVSWYQQVLGQGPQFIFQYYEKEERGRGNFPDRFSARQFPNYSSELNVNALLLGDSALYLCASSQNRGLYNEQFFGPGTRLTVL.

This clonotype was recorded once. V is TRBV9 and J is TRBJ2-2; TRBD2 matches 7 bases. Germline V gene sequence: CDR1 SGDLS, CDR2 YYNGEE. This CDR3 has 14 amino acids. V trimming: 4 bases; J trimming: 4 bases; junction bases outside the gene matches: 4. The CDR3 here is CASSRPGGTGELFF. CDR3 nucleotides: TGTGCCAGCAGCCGCCCGGGGGGCACCGGGGAGCTGTTTTTT.

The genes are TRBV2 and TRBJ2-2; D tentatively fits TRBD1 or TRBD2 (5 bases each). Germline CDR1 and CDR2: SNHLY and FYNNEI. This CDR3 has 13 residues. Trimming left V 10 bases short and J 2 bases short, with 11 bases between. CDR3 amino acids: CATGAYNTGELFF. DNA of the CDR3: TGTGCCACCGGGGCCTACAACACCGGGGAGCTGTTTTTT.

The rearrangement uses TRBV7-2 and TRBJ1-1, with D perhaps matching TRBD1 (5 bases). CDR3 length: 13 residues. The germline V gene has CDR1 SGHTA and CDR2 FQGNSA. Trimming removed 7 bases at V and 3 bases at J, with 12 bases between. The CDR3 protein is CASTLLGDTEAFF. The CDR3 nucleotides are TGTGCCAGCACCCTACTAGGGGACACTGAAGCTTTCTTT.

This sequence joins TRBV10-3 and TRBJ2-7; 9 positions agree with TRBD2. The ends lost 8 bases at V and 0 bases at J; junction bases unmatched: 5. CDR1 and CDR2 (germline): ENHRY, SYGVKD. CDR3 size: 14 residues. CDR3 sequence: CAIGTSHLSYEQYF. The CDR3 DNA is TGTGCCATCGGGACTAGCCATCTCTCCTACGAGCAGTACTTC.

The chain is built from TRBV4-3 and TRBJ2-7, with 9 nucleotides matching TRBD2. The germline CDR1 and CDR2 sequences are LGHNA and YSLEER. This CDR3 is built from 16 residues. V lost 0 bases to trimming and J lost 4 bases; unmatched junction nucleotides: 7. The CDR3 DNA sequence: TGCGCCAGCAGCCAAGATATTGCTAGCGGGATTTACGAGCAGTACTTC. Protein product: CASSQDIASGIYEQYF.

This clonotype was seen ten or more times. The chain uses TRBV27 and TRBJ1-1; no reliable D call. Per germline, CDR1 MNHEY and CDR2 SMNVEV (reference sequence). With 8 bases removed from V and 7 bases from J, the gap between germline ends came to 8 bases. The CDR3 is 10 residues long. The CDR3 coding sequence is TGTGCCAGCGGGCGAGGTGAAGCTTTCTTT. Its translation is CASGRGEAFF.

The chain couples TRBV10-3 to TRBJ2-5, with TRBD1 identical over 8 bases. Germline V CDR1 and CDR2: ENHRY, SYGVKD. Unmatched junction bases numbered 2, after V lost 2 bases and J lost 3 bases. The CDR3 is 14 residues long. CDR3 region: CAISEGQGEETQYF. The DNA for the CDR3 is TGTGCCATCAGTGAGGGACAGGGAGAAGAGACCCAGTACTTC.

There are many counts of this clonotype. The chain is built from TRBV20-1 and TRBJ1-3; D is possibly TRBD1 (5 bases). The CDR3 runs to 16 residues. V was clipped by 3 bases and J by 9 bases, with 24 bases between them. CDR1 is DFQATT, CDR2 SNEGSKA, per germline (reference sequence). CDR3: CSARDFRDGWIGTIYF. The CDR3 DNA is TGCAGTGCTAGGGATTTCCGGGACGGCTGGATTGGCACCATATATTTT.

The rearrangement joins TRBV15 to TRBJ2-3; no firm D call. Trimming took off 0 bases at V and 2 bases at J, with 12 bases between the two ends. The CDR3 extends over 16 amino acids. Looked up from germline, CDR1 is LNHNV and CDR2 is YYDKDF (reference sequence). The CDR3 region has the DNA TGTGCCACCAGCAGAGATGTTGGTAGAACCACAGATACGCAGTATTTT. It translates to CATSRDVGRTTDTQYF.

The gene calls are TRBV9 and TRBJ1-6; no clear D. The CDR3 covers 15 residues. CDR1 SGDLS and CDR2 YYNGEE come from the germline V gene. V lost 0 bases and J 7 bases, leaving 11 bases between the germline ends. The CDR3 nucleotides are TGTGCCAGCAGCGTAGGGCAAGGATTGAATTCACCCCTCCACTTT. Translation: CASSVGQGLNSPLHF.

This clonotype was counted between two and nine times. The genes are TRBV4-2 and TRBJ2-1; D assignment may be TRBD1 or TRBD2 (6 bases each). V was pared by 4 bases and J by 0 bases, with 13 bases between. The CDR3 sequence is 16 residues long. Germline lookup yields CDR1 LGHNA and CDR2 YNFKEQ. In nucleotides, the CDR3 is TGTGCCAGCAGCCCAGAGGGGGGAAGCTCCTACAATGAGCAGTTCTTC. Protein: CASSPEGGSSYNEQFF.

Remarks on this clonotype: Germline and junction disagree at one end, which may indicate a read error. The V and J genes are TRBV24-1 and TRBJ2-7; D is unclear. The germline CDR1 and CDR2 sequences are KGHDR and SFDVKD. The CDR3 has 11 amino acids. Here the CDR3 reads CVTSEGYEQYF. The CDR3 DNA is TGTGTCACCAGTGAAGGGTACGAGCAGTACTTC.

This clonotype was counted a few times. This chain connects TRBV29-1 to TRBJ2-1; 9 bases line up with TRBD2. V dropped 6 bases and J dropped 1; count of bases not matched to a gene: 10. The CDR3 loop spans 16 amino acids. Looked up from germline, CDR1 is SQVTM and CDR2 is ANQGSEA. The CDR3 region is CSVAGREGDSYNEQFF. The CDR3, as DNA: TGCAGCGTCGCGGGGCGGGAGGGGGATTCCTACAATGAGCAGTTCTTC.